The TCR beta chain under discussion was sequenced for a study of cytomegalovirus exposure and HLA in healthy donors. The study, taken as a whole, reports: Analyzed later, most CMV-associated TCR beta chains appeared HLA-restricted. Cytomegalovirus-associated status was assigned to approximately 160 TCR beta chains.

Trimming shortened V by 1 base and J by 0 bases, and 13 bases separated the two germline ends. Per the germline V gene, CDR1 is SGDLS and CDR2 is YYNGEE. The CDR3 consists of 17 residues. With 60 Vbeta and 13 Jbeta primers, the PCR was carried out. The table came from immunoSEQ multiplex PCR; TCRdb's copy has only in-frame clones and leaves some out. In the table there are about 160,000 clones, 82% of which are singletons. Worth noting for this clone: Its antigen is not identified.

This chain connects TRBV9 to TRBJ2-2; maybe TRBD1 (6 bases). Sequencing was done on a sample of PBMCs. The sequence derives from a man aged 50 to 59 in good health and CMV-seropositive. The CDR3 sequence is CASSVWWDTSNTGELFF. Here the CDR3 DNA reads TGTGCCAGCAGCGTATGGTGGGACACCTCGAACACCGGGGAGCTGTTTTTT.